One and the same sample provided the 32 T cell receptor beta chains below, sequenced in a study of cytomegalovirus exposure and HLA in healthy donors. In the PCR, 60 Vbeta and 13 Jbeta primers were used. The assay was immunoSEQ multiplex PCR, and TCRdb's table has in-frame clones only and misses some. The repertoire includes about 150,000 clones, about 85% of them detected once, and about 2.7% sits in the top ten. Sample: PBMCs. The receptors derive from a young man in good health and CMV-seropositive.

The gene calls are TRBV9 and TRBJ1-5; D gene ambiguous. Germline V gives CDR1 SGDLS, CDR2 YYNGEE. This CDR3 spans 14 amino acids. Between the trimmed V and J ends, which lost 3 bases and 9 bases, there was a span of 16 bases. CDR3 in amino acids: CASSATGSPGPQHF. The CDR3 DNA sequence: TGTGCCAGCAGCGCCACCGGGTCTCCGGGGCCCCAGCATTTT.

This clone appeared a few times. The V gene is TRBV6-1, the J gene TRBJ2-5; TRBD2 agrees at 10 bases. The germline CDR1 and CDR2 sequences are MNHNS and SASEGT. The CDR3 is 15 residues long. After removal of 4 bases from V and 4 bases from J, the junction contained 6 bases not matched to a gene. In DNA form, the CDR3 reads TGTGCCAGCAGTGGGACTAGCGGAGGGGGAGAGACCCAGTACTTC. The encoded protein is CASSGTSGGGETQYF.

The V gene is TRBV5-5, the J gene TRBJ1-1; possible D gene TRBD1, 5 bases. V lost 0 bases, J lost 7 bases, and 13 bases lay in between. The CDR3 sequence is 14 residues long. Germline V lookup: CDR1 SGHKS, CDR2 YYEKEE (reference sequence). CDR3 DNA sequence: TGTGCCAGCAGCTTGGACGGGGGGATCGGTGAAGCTTTCTTT. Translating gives CASSLDGGIGEAFF. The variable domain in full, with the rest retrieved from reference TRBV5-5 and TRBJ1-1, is DAGVTQSPTHLIKTRGQQVTLRCSPISGHKSVSWYQQVLGQGPQFIFQYYEKEERGRGNFPDRFSARQFPNYSSELNVNALLLGDSALYLCASSLDGGIGEAFFGQGTRLTVV.

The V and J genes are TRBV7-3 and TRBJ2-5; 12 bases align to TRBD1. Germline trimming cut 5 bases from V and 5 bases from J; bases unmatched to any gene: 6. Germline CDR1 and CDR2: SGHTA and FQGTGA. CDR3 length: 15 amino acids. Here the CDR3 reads CASSTGTGGAETQYF. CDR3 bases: TGTGCCAGCAGCACCGGGACAGGGGGCGCGGAGACCCAGTACTTC. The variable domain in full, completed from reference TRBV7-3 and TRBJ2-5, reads GAGVSQTPSNKVTEKGKYVELRCDPISGHTALYWYRQSLGQGPEFLIYFQGTGAADDSGLPNDRFFAVRPEGSVSTLKIQRTERGDSAVYLCASSTGTGGAETQYFGPGTRLLVL.

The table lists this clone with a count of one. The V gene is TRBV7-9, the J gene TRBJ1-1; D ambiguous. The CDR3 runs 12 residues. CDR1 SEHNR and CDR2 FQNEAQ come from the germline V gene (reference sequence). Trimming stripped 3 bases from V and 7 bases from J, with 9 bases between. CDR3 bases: TGTGCCAGCAGCTTCGAGGCAGATGAAGCTTTCTTT. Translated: CASSFEADEAFF.

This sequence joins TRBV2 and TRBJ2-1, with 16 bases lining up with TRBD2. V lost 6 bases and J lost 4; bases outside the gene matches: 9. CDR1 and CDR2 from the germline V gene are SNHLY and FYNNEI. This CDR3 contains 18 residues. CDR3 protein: CASRAGTSGRGGYNEQFF. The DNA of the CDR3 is TGTGCCAGCAGGGCCGGGACTAGCGGGAGGGGGGGGTACAATGAGCAGTTCTTC.

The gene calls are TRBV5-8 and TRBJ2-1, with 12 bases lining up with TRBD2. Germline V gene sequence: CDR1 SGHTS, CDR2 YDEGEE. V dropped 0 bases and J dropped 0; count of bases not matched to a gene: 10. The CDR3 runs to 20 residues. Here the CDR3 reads CASSLVRTSGTWRSYNEQFF. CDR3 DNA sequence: TGTGCCAGCAGCTTGGTTCGGACTAGCGGGACCTGGCGCTCCTACAATGAGCAGTTCTTC.

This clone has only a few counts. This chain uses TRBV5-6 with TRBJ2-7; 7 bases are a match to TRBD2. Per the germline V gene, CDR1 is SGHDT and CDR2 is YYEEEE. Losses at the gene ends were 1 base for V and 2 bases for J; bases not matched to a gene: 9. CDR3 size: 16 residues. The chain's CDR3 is CASSLRRSGVAYEQYF. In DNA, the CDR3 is TGTGCCAGCAGCTTGAGGAGGAGCGGGGTGGCCTACGAGCAGTACTTC.

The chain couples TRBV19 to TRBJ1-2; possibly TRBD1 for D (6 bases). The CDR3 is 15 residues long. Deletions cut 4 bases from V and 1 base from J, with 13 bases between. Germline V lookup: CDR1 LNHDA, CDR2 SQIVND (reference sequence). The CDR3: CASSRQELFNYGYTF. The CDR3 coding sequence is TGTGCCAGTAGTAGACAGGAACTCTTTAACTATGGCTACACCTTC.

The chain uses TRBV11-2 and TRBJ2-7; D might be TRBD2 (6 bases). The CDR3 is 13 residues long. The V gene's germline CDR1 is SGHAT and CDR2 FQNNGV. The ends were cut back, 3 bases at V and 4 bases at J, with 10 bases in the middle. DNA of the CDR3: TGTGCCAGCAGCTTCGGGACTGGTTACGAGCAGTACTTC. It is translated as CASSFGTGYEQYF.

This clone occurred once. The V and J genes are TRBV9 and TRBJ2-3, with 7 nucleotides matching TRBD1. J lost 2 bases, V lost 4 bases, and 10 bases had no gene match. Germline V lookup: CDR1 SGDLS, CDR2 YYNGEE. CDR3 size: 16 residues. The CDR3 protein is CASSSVDREFTDTQYF. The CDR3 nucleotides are TGTGCCAGCAGCTCTGTCGACAGGGAATTCACAGATACGCAGTATTTT.

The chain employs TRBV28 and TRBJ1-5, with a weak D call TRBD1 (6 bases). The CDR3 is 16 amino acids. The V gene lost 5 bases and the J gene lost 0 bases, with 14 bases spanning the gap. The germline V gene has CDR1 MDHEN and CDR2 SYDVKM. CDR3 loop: CASSPPIQGSNQPQHF. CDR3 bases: TGTGCCAGCAGTCCCCCTATACAGGGTAGCAATCAGCCCCAGCATTTT.

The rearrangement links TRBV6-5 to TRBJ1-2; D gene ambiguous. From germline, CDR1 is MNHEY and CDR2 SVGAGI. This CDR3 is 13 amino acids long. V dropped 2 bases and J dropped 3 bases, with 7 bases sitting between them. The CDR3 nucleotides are TGTGCCAGCAGTTACAAGGGAGACTATGGCTACACCTTC. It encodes CASSYKGDYGYTF.

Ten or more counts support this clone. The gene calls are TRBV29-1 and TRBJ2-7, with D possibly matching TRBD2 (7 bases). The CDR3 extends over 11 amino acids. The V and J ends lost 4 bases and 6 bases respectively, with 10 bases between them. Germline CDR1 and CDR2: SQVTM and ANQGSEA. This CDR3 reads CSVVRGGEQYF. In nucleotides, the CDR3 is TGCAGCGTTGTTAGGGGGGGCGAGCAGTACTTC.

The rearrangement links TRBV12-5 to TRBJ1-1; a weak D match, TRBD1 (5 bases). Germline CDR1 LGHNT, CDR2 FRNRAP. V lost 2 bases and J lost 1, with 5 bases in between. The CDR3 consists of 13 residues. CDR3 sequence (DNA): TGTGCTAGTGGTTTGCAGGGGAACACTGAAGCTTTCTTT. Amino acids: CASGLQGNTEAFF.

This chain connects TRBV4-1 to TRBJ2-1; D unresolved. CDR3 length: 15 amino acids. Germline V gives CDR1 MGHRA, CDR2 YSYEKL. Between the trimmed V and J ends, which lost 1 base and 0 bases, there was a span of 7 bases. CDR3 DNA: TGCGCCAGCAGCCAAGTCAAGAGCTCCTACAATGAGCAGTTCTTC. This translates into CASSQVKSSYNEQFF.

Here the CDR3 DNA reads TGTGCCAGCAGTAAGCGAGCGCAGCCCCAGCATTTT. It translates to CASSKRAQPQHF. The rearrangement uses TRBV6-4 and TRBJ1-5, with D uncertain. The V end lost 5 bases, the J end lost 7 bases, and 9 bases lay between the germline ends. Germline V lookup: CDR1 MRHNA, CDR2 SNTAGT. The CDR3 has 12 residues.

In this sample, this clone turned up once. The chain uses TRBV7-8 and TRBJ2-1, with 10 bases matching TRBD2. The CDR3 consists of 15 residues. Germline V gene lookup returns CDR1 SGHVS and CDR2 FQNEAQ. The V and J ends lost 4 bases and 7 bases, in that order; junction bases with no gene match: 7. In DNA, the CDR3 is TGTGCCAGCAGCTACGGTAGCGGGAGGCCAAATGAGCAGTTCTTC. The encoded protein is CASSYGSGRPNEQFF. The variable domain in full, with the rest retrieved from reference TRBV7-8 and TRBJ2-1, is GAGVSQSPRYKVAKRGQDVALRCDPISGHVSLFWYQQALGQGPEFLTYFQNEAQLDKSGLPSDRFFAERPEGSVSTLKIQRTQQEDSAVYLCASSYGSGRPNEQFFGPGTRLTVL.

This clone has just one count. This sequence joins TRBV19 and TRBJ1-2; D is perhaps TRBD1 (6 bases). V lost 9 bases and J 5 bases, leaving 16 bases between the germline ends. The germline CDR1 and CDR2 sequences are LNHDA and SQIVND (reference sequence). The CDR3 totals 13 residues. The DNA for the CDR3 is TGTGCCAGCTCCGGACAGCCTCCTTATGGCTACACCTTC. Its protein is CASSGQPPYGYTF.

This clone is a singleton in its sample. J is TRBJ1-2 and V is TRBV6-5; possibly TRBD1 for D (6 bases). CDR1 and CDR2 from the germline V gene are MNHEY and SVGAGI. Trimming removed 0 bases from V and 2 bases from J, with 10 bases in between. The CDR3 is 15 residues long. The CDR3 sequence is CASSYSRGGNYGYTF. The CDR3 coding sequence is TGTGCCAGCAGTTACTCGAGGGGGGGAAACTATGGCTACACCTTC.

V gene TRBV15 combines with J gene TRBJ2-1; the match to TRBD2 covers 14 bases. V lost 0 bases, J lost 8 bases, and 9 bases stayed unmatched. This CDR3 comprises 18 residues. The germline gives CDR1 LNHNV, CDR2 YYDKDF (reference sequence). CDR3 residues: CATSRDQGLAGAQDEQFF. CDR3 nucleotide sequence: TGTGCCACCAGCAGAGATCAGGGACTAGCGGGAGCACAGGATGAGCAGTTCTTC.

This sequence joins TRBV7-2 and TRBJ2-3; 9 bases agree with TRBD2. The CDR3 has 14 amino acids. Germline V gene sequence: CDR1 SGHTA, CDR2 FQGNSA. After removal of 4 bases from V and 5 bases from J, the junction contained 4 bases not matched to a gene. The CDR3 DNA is TGTGCCAGCAGCTGGCGGGAGGGCCAAGATACGCAGTATTTT. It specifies CASSWREGQDTQYF. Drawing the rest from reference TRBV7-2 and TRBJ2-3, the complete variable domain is GAGVSQSPSNKVTEKGKDVELRCDPISGHTALYWYRQSLGQGLEFLIYFQGNSAPDKSGLPSDRFSAERTGGSVSTLTIQRTQQEDSAVYLCASSWREGQDTQYFGPGTRLTVL.

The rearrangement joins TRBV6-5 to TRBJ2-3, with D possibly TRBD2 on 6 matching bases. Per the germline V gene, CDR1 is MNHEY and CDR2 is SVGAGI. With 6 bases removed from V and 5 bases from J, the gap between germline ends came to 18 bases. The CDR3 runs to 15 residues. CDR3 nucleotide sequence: TGTGCCAGCAGCCCCTTGGAGGGAGTCAGAGATACGCAGTATTTT. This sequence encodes CASSPLEGVRDTQYF.

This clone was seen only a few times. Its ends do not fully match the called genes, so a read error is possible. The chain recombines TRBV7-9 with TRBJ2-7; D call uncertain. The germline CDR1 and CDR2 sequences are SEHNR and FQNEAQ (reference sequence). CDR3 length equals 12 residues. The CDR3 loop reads CSSSLGGYEQYF. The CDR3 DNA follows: TGTTCCAGCAGCTTAGGCGGCTACGAGCAGTACTTC.

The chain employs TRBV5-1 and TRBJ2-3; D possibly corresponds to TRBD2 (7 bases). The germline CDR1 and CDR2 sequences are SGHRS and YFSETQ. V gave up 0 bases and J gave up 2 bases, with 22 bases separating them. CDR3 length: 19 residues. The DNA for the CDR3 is TGCGCCAGCAGCTTGGCCAACAGGGAGTTAGCGGGCAACACAGATACGCAGTATTTT. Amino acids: CASSLANRELAGNTDTQYF.

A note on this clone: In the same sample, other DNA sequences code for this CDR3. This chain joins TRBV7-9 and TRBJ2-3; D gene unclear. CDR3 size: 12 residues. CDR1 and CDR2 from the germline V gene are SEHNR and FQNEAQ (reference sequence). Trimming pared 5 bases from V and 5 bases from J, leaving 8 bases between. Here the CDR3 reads CASSLSRDTQYF. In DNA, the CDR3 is TGTGCCAGCAGCCTTAGTAGAGATACGCAGTATTTT.

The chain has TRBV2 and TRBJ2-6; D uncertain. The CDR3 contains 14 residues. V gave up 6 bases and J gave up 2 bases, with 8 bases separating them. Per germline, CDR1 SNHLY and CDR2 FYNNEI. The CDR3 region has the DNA TGTGCCAGCAGGGCAGACACTGGGGCCAACGTCCTGACTTTC. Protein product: CASRADTGANVLTF.

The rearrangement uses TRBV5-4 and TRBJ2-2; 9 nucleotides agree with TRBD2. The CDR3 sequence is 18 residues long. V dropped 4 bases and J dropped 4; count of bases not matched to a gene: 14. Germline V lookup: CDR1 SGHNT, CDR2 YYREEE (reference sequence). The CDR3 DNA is TGTGCCAGCAGCCCCCCGGGGGGCGGGAGGGCGGGCACCGGGGAGCTGTTTTTT. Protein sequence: CASSPPGGGRAGTGELFF. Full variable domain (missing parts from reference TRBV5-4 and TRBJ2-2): ETGVTQSPTHLIKTRGQQVTLRCSSQSGHNTVSWYQQALGQGPQFIFQYYREEENGRGNFPPRFSGLQFPNYSSELNVNALELDDSALYLCASSPPGGGRAGTGELFFGEGSRLTVL.

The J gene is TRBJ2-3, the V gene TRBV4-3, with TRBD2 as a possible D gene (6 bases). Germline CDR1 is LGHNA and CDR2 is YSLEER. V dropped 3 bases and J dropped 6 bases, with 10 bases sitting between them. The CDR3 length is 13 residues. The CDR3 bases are TGCGCCAGCAGCCAGACCAGCGGGGATACGCAGTATTTT. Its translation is CASSQTSGDTQYF.

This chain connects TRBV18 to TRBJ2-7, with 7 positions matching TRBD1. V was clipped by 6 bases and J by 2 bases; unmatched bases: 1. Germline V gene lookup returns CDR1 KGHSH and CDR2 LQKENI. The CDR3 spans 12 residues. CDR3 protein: CASSGQTYEQYV. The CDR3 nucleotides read TGTGCCAGCTCGGGACAGACCTACGAGCAGTACGTC.

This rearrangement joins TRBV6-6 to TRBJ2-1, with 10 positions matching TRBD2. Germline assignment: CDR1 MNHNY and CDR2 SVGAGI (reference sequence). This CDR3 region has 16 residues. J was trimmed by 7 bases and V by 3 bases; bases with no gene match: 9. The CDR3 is CASSYTGLASRNEQFF. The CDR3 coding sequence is TGTGCCAGCAGTTATACGGGACTAGCGTCTAGAAATGAGCAGTTCTTC.

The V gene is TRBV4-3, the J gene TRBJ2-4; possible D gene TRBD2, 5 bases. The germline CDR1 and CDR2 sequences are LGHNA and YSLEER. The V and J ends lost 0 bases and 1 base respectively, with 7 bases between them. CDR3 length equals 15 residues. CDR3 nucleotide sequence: TGCGCCAGCAGCCAAGACTGGAGGGCCAAAAACATTCAGTACTTC. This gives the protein CASSQDWRAKNIQYF.